This passage covers 29 T cell receptor beta chains from one sample sequenced in a study of control samples from healthy donors and cancer patients. Sequencing was performed with immunoSEQ multiplex PCR; in TCRdb, only in-frame clones are kept and a portion is missing. Of 15,000 or so clones in the sample, around 94% were seen once. The sequenced sample consisted of PBMCs. The receptors were gathered from an elderly man with lung cancer.

V gene TRBV3-1 (or the pseudogene TRBV3-2) combines with J gene TRBJ2-3; 11 bases match TRBD1. This CDR3 spans 17 amino acids. J gave up 4 bases and V 3 bases, and 9 bases lay outside the gene matches. Germline V gene data show CDR1 as LGHDT and CDR2 as YNNKEL (reference sequence). The CDR3 sequence is CASSQFLPGQGADTQYF. The CDR3 DNA follows: TGTGCCAGCAGCCAGTTCCTCCCGGGACAGGGGGCAGATACGCAGTATTTT.

V and J are TRBV5-1 and TRBJ2-1; 9 bases match TRBD1. This CDR3 region has 15 residues. Germline CDR1 SGHRS, CDR2 YFSETQ. With 4 bases clipped from V and 6 bases from J, the junction kept 8 bases outside the gene matches. This chain's CDR3 is CASSRAGTGINEQFF. The CDR3 DNA follows: TGCGCCAGCAGCCGGGCCGGGACAGGGATCAATGAGCAGTTCTTC.

This chain uses TRBV5-8 with TRBJ1-3; no firm D call. Germline V gene data show CDR1 as SGHTS and CDR2 as YDEGEE. The V gene lost 10 bases and the J gene lost 0 bases, with 20 bases spanning the gap. The CDR3 sequence is 16 residues long. Here the CDR3 DNA reads TGTGCCGGGCTGATATTAGGGCGCTTCTCTGGAAACACCATATATTTT. Translated, it gives CAGLILGRFSGNTIYF.

CDR3 protein: CASSPPTGYTF. CDR3 in DNA: TGTGCCAGCAGCCCCCCGACCGGCTACACCTTC. J is TRBJ1-2 and V is TRBV7-9, with D unresolved. The CDR3 sequence is 11 residues long. CDR1 and CDR2 (germline): SEHNR, FQNEAQ (reference sequence). Trimming cost V 5 bases and J 8 bases, with 9 bases left between them.

The chain recombines TRBV30 with TRBJ2-1; D uncertain. Between the trimmed V and J ends, which lost 0 bases and 5 bases, there was a span of 17 bases. CDR1 and CDR2 from the germline V gene are GTSNPN and SVGIG (reference sequence). This CDR3 comprises 16 residues. The CDR3 reads CAWSVEVREPHNEQFF. Written as DNA, the CDR3 is TGTGCCTGGAGTGTAGAAGTAAGAGAGCCCCACAATGAGCAGTTCTTC. Supplemented by reference TRBV30 and TRBJ2-1, the full variable domain reads SQTIHQWPATLVQPVGSPLSLECTVEGTSNPNLYWYRQAAGRGLQLLFYSVGIGQISSEVPQNLSASRPQDRQFILSSKKLLLSDSGFYLCAWSVEVREPHNEQFFGPGTRLTVL.

The chain recombines TRBV7-8 with TRBJ2-2, with D possibly TRBD1 on 6 matching bases. Deletions cut 4 bases from V and 0 bases from J, with 9 bases between. Germline V gene sequence: CDR1 SGHVS, CDR2 FQNEAQ. This CDR3 comprises 15 residues. The DNA of the CDR3 is TGTGCCAGCAGCTCTCAGGGGACGAACACCGGGGAGCTGTTTTTT. Amino acids: CASSSQGTNTGELFF.

This chain links TRBV5-1 with TRBJ1-6; D remains unclear. Per germline, CDR1 SGHRS and CDR2 YFSETQ. V lost 2 bases and J lost 3, with 9 bases in between. The CDR3 spans 15 residues. CDR3 sequence: CASSLEAFYNSPLHF. As DNA, the CDR3 is TGCGCCAGCAGCTTAGAGGCTTTCTATAATTCACCCCTCCACTTT.

This chain uses TRBV24-1 with TRBJ2-5, with D maybe TRBD2 (5 bases). The CDR3 extends over 17 amino acids. Germline V CDR1 and CDR2: KGHDR, SFDVKD. The V end lost 4 bases, the J end lost 2 bases, and 19 bases lay between the germline ends. This CDR3 reads CATSDLPTGSLQETQYF. CDR3 in DNA: TGTGCCACCAGTGACTTGCCCACGGGATCGTTGCAAGAGACCCAGTACTTC.

This clone occurred once. The chain is built from TRBV14 and TRBJ1-1; TRBD1 matches 7 bases. V gave up 0 bases and J gave up 3 bases; unmatched junction bases: 7. The CDR3 consists of 16 residues. Germline V gives CDR1 SGHDN, CDR2 FVKESK. CDR3 DNA sequence: TGTGCCAGCAGCCAAGATCTAGCAGGGGGTTACACTGAAGCTTTCTTT. As protein: CASSQDLAGGYTEAFF.

Only one count was recorded for this clone. This sequence joins TRBV5-1 and TRBJ1-4; D unresolved. V was clipped by 2 bases and J by 6 bases, with 17 bases between them. The CDR3 has 16 amino acids. Germline lookup yields CDR1 SGHRS and CDR2 YFSETQ. CDR3 DNA: TGCGCCAGCAGCTTTATCCCGGGCCCGCCGGATGAAAAACTGTTTTTT. As protein: CASSFIPGPPDEKLFF.

The chain carries TRBV6-5 and TRBJ1-2, with D possibly matching TRBD1 (5 bases). This CDR3 comprises 14 residues. Germline CDR1 MNHEY, CDR2 SVGAGI. Trimming removed 6 bases at V and 4 bases at J, with 15 bases between. CDR3 protein: CASSPGGRSYGYTF. DNA of the CDR3: TGTGCCAGCAGCCCGGGGGGGAGGAGCTATGGCTACACCTTC.

The chain couples TRBV19 to TRBJ1-2; D not certain. The CDR3 spans 13 residues. Germline CDR1 LNHDA, CDR2 SQIVND (reference sequence). Deletions cut 7 bases from V and 7 bases from J, with 16 bases between. In DNA form, the CDR3 reads TGTGCCAGTACCGATGGCGCAGAGGGTGGCTACACCTTC. Its translation: CASTDGAEGGYTF.

The chain is built from TRBV5-5 and TRBJ1-2, with TRBD1 as a possible D gene (5 bases). The germline CDR1 and CDR2 sequences are SGHKS and YYEKEE (reference sequence). The CDR3 loop spans 15 amino acids. The V gene lost 0 bases and the J gene lost 6 bases, with 15 bases spanning the gap. The CDR3 coding sequence is TGTGCCAGCAGCTTGGACTTCCGGGACCCCAATGGCTACACCTTC. Its translation: CASSLDFRDPNGYTF.

The chain joins TRBV7-2 to TRBJ2-5, with 12 bases aligning to TRBD2. The CDR3 contains 16 residues. The V gene end was trimmed by 0 bases and the J gene end by 2 bases; junction bases not matched to a gene: 1. CDR1 and CDR2 from the germline V gene are SGHTA and FQGNSA. The CDR3 sequence is CASSLALAGGQETQYF. In DNA form, the CDR3 reads TGTGCCAGCAGCTTAGCGCTAGCGGGGGGGCAAGAGACCCAGTACTTC.

V and J are TRBV24-1 and TRBJ2-1; D possibly corresponds to TRBD1 (6 bases). V was shortened by 4 bases and J by 5 bases, with 17 bases between the two germline ends. Looked up from germline, CDR1 is KGHDR and CDR2 is SFDVKD. The CDR3 loop spans 16 amino acids. CDR3 sequence: CATSDLQGSDHNEQFF. CDR3 DNA sequence: TGTGCCACCAGTGACCTCCAGGGGTCCGATCACAATGAGCAGTTCTTC.

This clone has a single count. CDR3 sequence: CASSSDPMGAYNEQFF. The CDR3 DNA sequence: TGCGCCAGCAGCTCCGACCCCATGGGAGCCTACAATGAGCAGTTCTTC. The rearrangement joins TRBV5-1 to TRBJ2-1; D may be TRBD2 (5 bases). Germline CDR1 SGHRS, CDR2 YFSETQ. The CDR3 covers 16 residues. The V end was cut by 3 bases, the J end by 2 bases, with 15 bases between.

The V and J genes are TRBV4-1 and TRBJ1-5; the D gene is possibly TRBD1 (5 bases). V shed 0 bases and J shed 4 bases, with 13 bases lying between them. The CDR3 is made up of 16 amino acids. Per the germline V gene, CDR1 is MGHRA and CDR2 is YSYEKL. CDR3 nucleotide sequence: TGCGCCAGCAGCCAAGATCCCCGACAGATAAATCAGCCCCAGCATTTT. Its translation: CASSQDPRQINQPQHF.

Remarks on this clone: One junction end disagrees with the germline gene, perhaps due to a read error. This rearrangement joins TRBV6-5 to TRBJ1-6; no definite D call. Germline V gene data show CDR1 as MNHEY and CDR2 as SVGAGI. The CDR3 loop spans 14 amino acids. CDR3 sequence: CASTGPTYNSPPHF. The CDR3 nucleotides are TGTGCCAGTACCGGGCCCACCTATAATTCACCCCCCCACTTT.

The chain combines TRBV23-1 with TRBJ2-7; perhaps TRBD1 as D (7 bases). TRBV23-1 is an ORF, with its function uncertain. V shed 0 bases and J shed 2 bases, with 11 bases lying between them. There are 15 residues in the CDR3. The CDR3 spells CASSQSGRGAYEQYV. In DNA, the CDR3 is TGCGCCAGCAGTCAATCGGGCAGGGGGGCCTACGAGCAGTACGTC.

The V and J genes are TRBV24-1 and TRBJ1-1, with D unresolved. Trimming stripped 0 bases from V and 5 bases from J, with 6 bases between. The germline gives CDR1 KGHDR, CDR2 SFDVKD. The CDR3 consists of 13 residues. The CDR3 region has the DNA TGTGCCACCAGTGATTTGGGGAGAACTGAAGCTTTCTTT. Translated: CATSDLGRTEAFF.

This rearrangement joins TRBV12-5 to TRBJ1-1, with a tentative D call TRBD1 (5 bases). Trimming took off 6 bases at V and 6 bases at J, with 14 bases between the two ends. The CDR3 is 13 amino acids. Germline V CDR1 and CDR2: LGHNT, FRNRAP. As DNA, the CDR3 is TGTGCTAGTGGGAACTACAGGTCGTCTGAAGCTTTCTTT. It translates to CASGNYRSSEAFF.

This clone was detected once. V and J are TRBV7-2 and TRBJ2-7; possibly TRBD1 for D (6 bases). Trimming stripped 0 bases from V and 2 bases from J, with 11 bases between. Germline loops: CDR1 SGHTA, CDR2 FQGNSA. The CDR3 is made up of 15 amino acids. The CDR3 reads CASSLARGGPYEQYF. Here the CDR3 DNA reads TGTGCCAGCAGCTTAGCGCGAGGGGGACCCTACGAGCAGTACTTC.

The chain joins TRBV28 to TRBJ2-2; D not resolved. Germline CDR1 reads MDHEN; CDR2 reads SYDVKM. CDR3 length: 13 amino acids. With 5 bases removed from V and 7 bases from J, the gap between germline ends came to 11 bases. The CDR3 is CASSPNDGGELFF. In nucleotides, the CDR3 is TGTGCCAGCAGTCCTAACGATGGCGGGGAGCTGTTTTTT.

This chain links TRBV12-3 or TRBV12-4 with TRBJ2-5, with no clear D. Deletions cut 1 base from V and 5 bases from J, with 2 bases between. There are 11 residues in the CDR3. This CDR3 reads CASSLGETQYF. CDR3 nucleotide sequence: TGTGCCAGCAGTTTAGGGGAGACCCAGTACTTC.

The genes are TRBV6-5 and TRBJ1-3; D possibly corresponds to TRBD1 (6 bases). There are 15 residues in the CDR3. Germline V gene sequence: CDR1 MNHEY, CDR2 SVGAGI. Trimming shortened V by 8 bases and J by 2 bases, and 16 bases separated the two germline ends. The CDR3 region is CASSKQNRAGNTIYF. The CDR3 bases are TGTGCCAGCTCTAAACAGAACAGGGCTGGAAACACCATATATTTT.

The chain is built from TRBV11-2 and TRBJ1-1; possible D gene TRBD1, 5 bases. With 4 bases removed from V and 1 base from J, the gap between germline ends came to 13 bases. Germline V gene sequence: CDR1 SGHAT, CDR2 FQNNGV. The CDR3 totals 15 residues. CDR3 protein: CASSWTWDPNTEAFF. DNA of the CDR3: TGTGCCAGCAGCTGGACGTGGGACCCGAACACTGAAGCTTTCTTT.

This clone came up once. The chain recombines TRBV7-9 with TRBJ2-3; D unclear. Trimming removed 4 bases from V and 1 base from J, with 9 bases in between. The CDR3 contains 14 residues. CDR1 and CDR2 (germline): SEHNR, FQNEAQ (reference sequence). The CDR3 spells CASSSVKGTDTQYF. Written as DNA, the CDR3 is TGTGCCAGCAGCTCGGTTAAGGGCACAGATACGCAGTATTTT.

The chain carries TRBV5-4 and TRBJ1-2; tentatively, D is TRBD1 (6 bases). The CDR3 has 15 amino acids. V gave up 4 bases and J gave up 2 bases, with 15 bases separating them. Germline lookup yields CDR1 SGHNT and CDR2 YYREEE (reference sequence). The CDR3 reads CASSALVQGNYGYTF. CDR3 DNA sequence: TGTGCCAGCAGCGCCTTAGTCCAGGGGAACTATGGCTACACCTTC.

The gene calls are TRBV5-6 and TRBJ1-1, with TRBD1 as a possible D gene (5 bases). The CDR3 is 13 amino acids. Trimming removed 4 bases from V and 11 bases from J, with 18 bases in between. The germline CDR1 and CDR2 sequences are SGHDT and YYEEEE. The CDR3 is CASSLSGTAVAFF. The CDR3 DNA reads as TGTGCCAGCAGCCTCTCCGGGACCGCGGTGGCTTTCTTT.